Given below is one T cell receptor (beta chain) in context. Antigen specificity is unknown. This record comes from a study of T cells in localized non-small cell lung cancer. Study findings and constraints: There were a median about 53 of the top 100 tumor clones appearing in adjacent lung. Clonality of T cells reached its maximum in uninvolved adjacent lung, surpassing tumor. Investigators sequenced only a single tumor region, leaving heterogeneity possible.

V lost 10 bases and J lost 5; bases outside the gene matches: 11. The CDR3 consists of 14 residues. Germline V lookup: CDR1 ENHRY, CDR2 SYGVKD. The protocol was immunoSEQ multiplex PCR, while the TCRdb copy is restricted to in-frame clones and leaves out a portion. Among roughly 34,000 clones listed, about 85% were seen once. This chain connects TRBV10-3 to TRBJ2-7; 10 bases map to TRBD2. The sample was peripheral blood mononuclear cells, taken before any cancer treatment. The receptor's source is a man aged 40 to 70 with stage III lung adenocarcinoma. This chain's CDR3 is CATGNSGGINEQYF. The CDR3 DNA is TGTGCCACCGGGAATAGCGGGGGGATCAACGAGCAGTACTTC.